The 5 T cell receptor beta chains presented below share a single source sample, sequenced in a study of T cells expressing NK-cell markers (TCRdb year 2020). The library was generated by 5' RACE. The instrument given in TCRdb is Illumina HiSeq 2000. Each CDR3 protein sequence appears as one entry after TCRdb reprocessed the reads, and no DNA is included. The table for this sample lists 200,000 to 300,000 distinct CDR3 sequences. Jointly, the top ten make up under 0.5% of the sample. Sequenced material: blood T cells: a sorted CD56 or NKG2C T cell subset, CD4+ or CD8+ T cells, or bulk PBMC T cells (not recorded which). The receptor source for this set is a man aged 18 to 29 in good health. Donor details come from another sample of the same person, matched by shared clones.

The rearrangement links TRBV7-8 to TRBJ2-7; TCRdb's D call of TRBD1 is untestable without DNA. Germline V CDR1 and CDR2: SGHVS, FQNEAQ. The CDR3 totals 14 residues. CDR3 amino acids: CASSLVKGQWEQYF.

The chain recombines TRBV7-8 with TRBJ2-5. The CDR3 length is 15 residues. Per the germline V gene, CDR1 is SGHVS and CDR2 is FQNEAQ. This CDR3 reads CASSLEGTVRETQYF.

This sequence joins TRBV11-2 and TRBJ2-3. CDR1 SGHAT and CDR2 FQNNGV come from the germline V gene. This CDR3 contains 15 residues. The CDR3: CASSPLDRYTDTQYF. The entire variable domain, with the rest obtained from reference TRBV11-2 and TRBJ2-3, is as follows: EAGVAQSPRYKIIEKRQSVAFWCNPISGHATLYWYQQILGQGPKLLIQFQNNGVVDDSQLPKDRFSAERLKGVDSTLKIQPAKLEDSAVYLCASSPLDRYTDTQYFGPGTRLTVL.

The chain's CDR3 is CASKQAGGPADTQYF. The chain uses TRBV12-3 or TRBV12-4 and TRBJ2-3; TCRdb's D call of TRBD2 is untestable without DNA. The CDR3 is 15 amino acids.

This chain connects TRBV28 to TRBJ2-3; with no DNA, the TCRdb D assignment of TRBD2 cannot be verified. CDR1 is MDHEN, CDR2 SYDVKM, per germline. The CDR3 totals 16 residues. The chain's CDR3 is CASSLAGGRDTDTQYF.